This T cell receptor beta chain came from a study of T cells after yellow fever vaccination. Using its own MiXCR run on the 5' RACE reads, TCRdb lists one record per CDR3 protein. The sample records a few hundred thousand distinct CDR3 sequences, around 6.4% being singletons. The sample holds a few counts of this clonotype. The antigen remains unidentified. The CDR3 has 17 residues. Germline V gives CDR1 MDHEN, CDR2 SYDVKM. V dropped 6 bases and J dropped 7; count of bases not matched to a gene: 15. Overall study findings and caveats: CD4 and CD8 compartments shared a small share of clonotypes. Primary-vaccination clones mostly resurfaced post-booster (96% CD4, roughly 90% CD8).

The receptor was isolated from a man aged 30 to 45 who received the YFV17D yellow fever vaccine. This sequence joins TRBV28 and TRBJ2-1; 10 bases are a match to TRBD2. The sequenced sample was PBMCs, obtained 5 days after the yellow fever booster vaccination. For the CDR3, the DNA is TGTGCCAGCAGCCAAATCACCCTAGCGGGAGTGGGGAATGAGCAGTTCTTC. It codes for CASSQITLAGVGNEQFF.